One sample yielded the 23 T cell receptor beta chains listed below, sequenced in a study of T cell changes during pregnancy in multiple sclerosis. The repertoire was sequenced with immunoSEQ multiplex PCR; TCRdb's copy has only in-frame clones and lacks some. The profile covers more than 45,000 clones, with over 75% appearing a single time and over 0.95% taken by the ten largest. The source material was CD4+ T cells from peripheral blood mononuclear cells, sampled in the second trimester of pregnancy. The receptors shown here come from a female donor with multiple sclerosis, enrolled in a pregnancy study.

The chain employs TRBV6-6 and TRBJ2-5; 10 bases are a match to TRBD1. The germline gives CDR1 MNHNY, CDR2 SVGAGI (reference sequence). V lost 4 bases and J lost 9; bases outside the gene matches: 8. CDR3 length: 14 residues. The CDR3 sequence: CASSSQGQGWPQYF. The CDR3 DNA sequence: TGTGCCAGCAGTTCCCAGGGACAGGGGTGGCCCCAGTACTTC.

The rearrangement links TRBV28 to TRBJ1-2, with TRBD1 matching 7 bases. This CDR3 contains 13 residues. CDR1 is MDHEN and CDR2 is SYDVKM in the germline V gene. The ends lost 6 bases at V and 1 base at J; junction bases unmatched: 2. CDR3 DNA sequence: TGTGCCAGCAGGCGGGACAGTAACTATGGCTACACCTTC. Amino acids: CASRRDSNYGYTF.

The chain carries TRBV4-1 and TRBJ2-7; maybe TRBD1 (6 bases). From germline, CDR1 is MGHRA and CDR2 YSYEKL. There are 16 residues in the CDR3. With 0 bases removed from V and 4 bases from J, the gap between germline ends came to 16 bases. Here the CDR3 reads CASSQEATTGPYEQYF. The CDR3 DNA is TGCGCCAGCAGCCAAGAGGCGACGACAGGCCCATACGAGCAGTACTTC.

This chain links TRBV6-1 with TRBJ2-3, with D possibly being TRBD1 (6 bases). The V end was cut by 6 bases, the J end by 4 bases, with 8 bases between. CDR3 length equals 12 residues. Germline V gene sequence: CDR1 MNHNS, CDR2 SASEGT. The CDR3 coding sequence is TGTGCCAGCAGCAAGGGGGCAGATACGCAGTATTTT. Protein: CASSKGADTQYF.

This sequence joins TRBV21-1 and TRBJ1-3. TRBV21-1 is noted as a pseudogene. The CDR3 loop spans 15 amino acids. The CDR3 bases are TGTGCCAGCAGCAGCTACCATAGCTCTGGAAACACCATATATTTT. The encoded protein is CASSSYHSSGNTIYF.

The rearrangement uses TRBV2 and TRBJ2-7, with 10 nucleotides matching TRBD1. The V gene end was trimmed by 6 bases and the J gene end by 0 bases; junction bases not matched to a gene: 5. This CDR3 has 15 amino acids. Germline assignment: CDR1 SNHLY and CDR2 FYNNEI. The CDR3 loop reads CASSPTGGVSYEQYF. The DNA for the CDR3 is TGTGCCAGCAGCCCGACAGGGGGCGTCTCCTACGAGCAGTACTTC.

This clone turned up a few times. The rearrangement joins TRBV5-4 to TRBJ2-2; 9 bases fit TRBD2. CDR1 SGHNT and CDR2 YYREEE come from the germline V gene (reference sequence). The CDR3 consists of 17 residues. Trimming at V came to 4 bases and at J to 4 bases, leaving 11 bases not matched to a gene. CDR3 bases: TGTGCCAGCAGCGGTTCCGGAGCGGGAGGATTCACCGGGGAGCTGTTTTTT. Residues: CASSGSGAGGFTGELFF. Full variable domain (missing parts from reference TRBV5-4 and TRBJ2-2): ETGVTQSPTHLIKTRGQQVTLRCSSQSGHNTVSWYQQALGQGPQFIFQYYREEENGRGNFPPRFSGLQFPNYSSELNVNALELDDSALYLCASSGSGAGGFTGELFFGEGSRLTVL.

This chain connects TRBV5-1 to TRBJ2-1; 12 bases align to TRBD1. Trimming at V came to 4 bases and at J to 5 bases, leaving 4 bases not matched to a gene. Germline loops: CDR1 SGHRS, CDR2 YFSETQ. This CDR3 spans 15 amino acids. The CDR3 sequence is CASSTGTGGNNEQFF. In DNA form, the CDR3 reads TGCGCCAGCAGCACCGGGACAGGGGGCAACAATGAGCAGTTCTTC.

J is TRBJ2-5 and V is TRBV10-1; perhaps TRBD2 as D (6 bases). Per the germline V gene, CDR1 is WNHNN and CDR2 is SYGVQD (reference sequence). This CDR3 is 14 amino acids long. The V end was cut by 6 bases, the J end by 4 bases, with 15 bases between. The DNA of the CDR3 is TGCGCCAGCAGCTCGGGACTCCTGGGAGAGACCCAGTACTTC. Translation: CASSSGLLGETQYF.

This clone was picked up a small number of times. This chain uses TRBV5-1 with TRBJ2-3, with D uncertain. Trimming pared 5 bases from V and 0 bases from J, leaving 4 bases between. The CDR3 spans 12 residues. Germline V CDR1 and CDR2: SGHRS, YFSETQ. The CDR3 loop is CASRASTDTQYF. The CDR3, as DNA: TGCGCCAGCAGAGCTAGCACAGATACGCAGTATTTT.

The gene calls are TRBV4-1 and TRBJ2-5; D unresolved. Trimming removed 3 bases from V and 2 bases from J, with 10 bases in between. This CDR3 is 14 amino acids long. The germline V gene encodes CDR1 MGHRA and CDR2 YSYEKL. The CDR3 DNA follows: TGCGCCAGCAGCCATCGCGGAGTACAAGAGACCCAGTACTTC. This sequence encodes CASSHRGVQETQYF.

This clone was counted between two and nine times. This rearrangement joins TRBV28 to TRBJ2-2; 7 bases agree with TRBD2. With 4 bases clipped from V and 1 base from J, the junction kept 9 bases outside the gene matches. The CDR3 length is 17 residues. Germline CDR1 MDHEN, CDR2 SYDVKM. In DNA form, the CDR3 reads TGTGCCAGCAGTTATAAATTGGGGGAGGGGAACACCGGGGAGCTGTTTTTT. Its translation is CASSYKLGEGNTGELFF.

The chain recombines TRBV9 with TRBJ1-2; D gene ambiguous. Germline values: CDR1 SGDLS, CDR2 YYNGEE. Trimming shortened V by 3 bases and J by 4 bases, and 22 bases separated the two germline ends. This CDR3 region has 17 residues. CDR3 DNA sequence: TGTGCCAGCAGCGCCAGACCCGGAATGCAGGATATCTATGGCTACACCTTC. This sequence encodes CASSARPGMQDIYGYTF.

The V call is TRBV6-6, the J call TRBJ2-2; perhaps TRBD1 as D (6 bases). There are 15 residues in the CDR3. Germline V gene data show CDR1 as MNHNY and CDR2 as SVGAGI (reference sequence). The V and J ends lost 6 bases and 4 bases respectively, with 15 bases between them. The CDR3, as DNA: TGTGCCAGCAGCCAACTACAGGGTCCCACCGGGGAGCTGTTTTTT. Translating gives CASSQLQGPTGELFF.

The V and J genes are TRBV7-2 and TRBJ1-3, with D possibly being TRBD1 (5 bases). The CDR3 length is 14 residues. Trimming cost V 3 bases and J 0 bases, with 6 bases left between them. Germline V gives CDR1 SGHTA, CDR2 FQGNSA. CDR3 region: CASSFDSSGNTIYF. DNA of the CDR3: TGTGCCAGCAGCTTTGACAGCTCTGGAAACACCATATATTTT.

The gene calls are TRBV9 and TRBJ2-1; possible D gene TRBD2, 6 bases. This CDR3 region has 15 residues. CDR1 and CDR2 (germline): SGDLS, YYNGEE. The ends were cut back, 0 bases at V and 4 bases at J, with 11 bases in the middle. CDR3 in DNA: TGTGCCAGCAGCGTAGTTAGCGGACCATACAATGAGCAGTTCTTC. Translation gives CASSVVSGPYNEQFF.

The rearrangement uses TRBV29-1 and TRBJ1-1; 7 nucleotides line up with TRBD1. The CDR3 is 14 amino acids. After removal of 5 bases from V and 1 base from J, the junction contained 7 bases not matched to a gene. Germline V CDR1 and CDR2: SQVTM, ANQGSEA. This CDR3 is CSVQYGTANTEAFF. Here the CDR3 DNA reads TGCAGCGTTCAATATGGGACAGCGAACACTGAAGCTTTCTTT.

V and J are TRBV6-5 and TRBJ2-7, with 8 bases matching TRBD2. CDR3 length equals 14 residues. With 3 bases clipped from V and 3 bases from J, the junction kept 4 bases outside the gene matches. The V gene's germline CDR1 is MNHEY and CDR2 SVGAGI. For the CDR3, the DNA is TGTGCCAGCAGTTATAGCGGGGTTAACTACGAGCAGTACTTC. Protein product: CASSYSGVNYEQYF.

The gene calls are TRBV14 and TRBJ2-3; D may be TRBD2 (7 bases). Deletions cut 4 bases from V and 4 bases from J, with 12 bases between. This CDR3 region has 14 residues. The germline CDR1 and CDR2 sequences are SGHDN and FVKESK. CDR3 nucleotides: TGTGCCAGCAGCCGGGGGGGCCGAGCAGATACGCAGTATTTT. Its protein product is CASSRGGRADTQYF. Full variable domain (outside the CDR3, taken from reference TRBV14 and TRBJ2-3): EAGVTQFPSHSVIEKGQTVTLRCDPISGHDNLYWYRRVMGKEIKFLLHFVKESKQDESGMPNNRFLAERTGGTYSTLKVQPAELEDSGVYFCASSRGGRADTQYFGPGTRLTVL.

V and J are TRBV5-1 and TRBJ1-1, with D unclear. Trimming took 5 bases from V and 5 from J, leaving 10 bases between them. Germline CDR1 SGHRS, CDR2 YFSETQ. The CDR3 consists of 12 residues. The CDR3 coding sequence is TGCGCCAGCAGTCATCCCGGGACTGAAGCTTTCTTT. Residues: CASSHPGTEAFF.

The count of this clone is one. The rearrangement joins TRBV12-2 to TRBJ2-7; the D call of TRBD2 is as the table states it, not checked on the DNA. TRBV12-2 is noted as a pseudogene. The CDR3 has 18 amino acids. As DNA, the CDR3 is TGTGCAAGTCGCTTAGCCCATTCTAGCGGGAGGGCCGGATACGAGCAGTACTTC. Its translation is CASRLAHSSGRAGYEQYF.

This chain connects TRBV5-4 to TRBJ2-1; TRBD2 matches at 16 bases. Germline CDR1 and CDR2: SGHNT and YYREEE (reference sequence). CDR3 size: 17 residues. V shed 7 bases and J 2 bases; nucleotides not matched to a gene: 6. The CDR3 DNA is TGTGCCAGCCGCGGGACTAGCGGGAGGGGGGCCTACAATGAGCAGTTCTTC. Its protein is CASRGTSGRGAYNEQFF. The complete variable domain, with remaining parts taken from reference TRBV5-4 and TRBJ2-1, reads ETGVTQSPTHLIKTRGQQVTLRCSSQSGHNTVSWYQQALGQGPQFIFQYYREEENGRGNFPPRFSGLQFPNYSSELNVNALELDDSALYLCASRGTSGRGAYNEQFFGPGTRLTVL.

The chain joins TRBV18 to TRBJ2-1; 11 nucleotides match TRBD2. The junction had 7 bases not matched to a gene; V was cut back by 3 bases and J by 9 bases. The germline V gene has CDR1 KGHSH and CDR2 LQKENI. The CDR3 runs to 15 residues. CDR3 bases: TGTGCCAGCTCACCGACTAGCGGGGTTGGAAGTGAGCAGTTCTTC. Its protein is CASSPTSGVGSEQFF.